These 27 T cell receptor beta chains were all obtained from the same sample, sequenced in a study of OX40 agonist ivuxolimab in advanced cancers. Sequencing was performed with immunoSEQ multiplex PCR; in TCRdb, only in-frame clones are kept and a portion is missing. The sample contains roughly 62,000 clones, 70% to 90% of which appear only once. The specimen comprised CD4+ or CD8+ T cells sorted from blood, sampled in a trial of the OX40 agonist ivuxolimab. The receptor source for this set is an adult with an advanced solid tumor such as melanoma, head and neck, liver or kidney cancer.

The chain has TRBV19 and TRBJ2-2, with 8 bases aligning to TRBD1. Germline assignment: CDR1 LNHDA and CDR2 SQIVND (reference sequence). The V segment lost 11 bases and the J segment 3 bases; nucleotides outside the gene matches: 5. The length of the CDR3 is 13 residues. The CDR3 reads CASGGRYTGELFF. The CDR3 DNA is TGTGCCTCAGGGGGCCGATACACCGGGGAGCTGTTTTTT.

This chain links TRBV7-9 with TRBJ2-2; TRBD1 agrees at 9 bases. After removal of 5 bases from V and 0 bases from J, the junction contained 10 bases not matched to a gene. Germline-derived CDR1 and CDR2 are SEHNR and FQNEAQ (reference sequence). This CDR3 is built from 18 residues. CDR3 sequence: CASSPPGQGLANTGELFF. The CDR3 DNA follows: TGTGCCAGCAGCCCCCCGGGACAGGGTTTGGCGAACACCGGGGAGCTGTTTTTT.

The chain joins TRBV27 to TRBJ2-2, with 10 bases aligning to TRBD1. V was clipped by 4 bases and J by 4 bases; unmatched bases: 6. Germline assignment: CDR1 MNHEY and CDR2 SMNVEV (reference sequence). This CDR3 comprises 16 residues. This CDR3 is CASSYRDRGITGELFF. Written as DNA, the CDR3 is TGTGCCAGCAGTTACCGGGACAGGGGTATCACCGGGGAGCTGTTTTTT.

The chain recombines TRBV5-1 with TRBJ1-6; 9 bases align to TRBD1. Germline assignment: CDR1 SGHRS and CDR2 YFSETQ. The CDR3 has 15 residues. Trimming removed 5 bases from V and 8 bases from J; junction bases left unmatched: 8. The DNA of the CDR3 is TGCGCCAGCAGTCTCACAGGGGGCAAGGATTCACCCCTCCACTTT. Its translation: CASSLTGGKDSPLHF. The complete variable domain, with remaining parts taken from reference TRBV5-1 and TRBJ1-6, reads KAGVTQTPRYLIKTRGQQVTLSCSPISGHRSVSWYQQTPGQGLQFLFEYFSETQRNKGNFPGRFSGRQFSNSRSEMNVSTLELGDSALYLCASSLTGGKDSPLHFGNGTRLTVT.

The CDR3 reads CASSGTEPEAFF. The CDR3 DNA reads TGTGCCAGCAGTGGGACAGAACCTGAAGCTTTCTTT. This chain joins TRBV28 and TRBJ1-1, with 7 bases fitting TRBD1. V was clipped by 5 bases and J by 6 bases; unmatched bases: 3. The germline gives CDR1 MDHEN, CDR2 SYDVKM. The CDR3 consists of 12 residues.

The chain carries TRBV2 and TRBJ2-7; TRBD1 might be the D (6 bases). The CDR3 totals 14 residues. Looked up from germline, CDR1 is SNHLY and CDR2 is FYNNEI. Trimming removed 6 bases at V and 2 bases at J, with 14 bases between. The CDR3 here is CASSGTLYAYEQYF. CDR3 DNA: TGTGCCAGCAGCGGGACACTTTATGCCTACGAGCAGTACTTC.

The rearrangement links TRBV5-6 to TRBJ2-7; the match to TRBD1 covers 11 bases. Per the germline V gene, CDR1 is SGHDT and CDR2 is YYEEEE. The CDR3 has 13 residues. The V and J ends lost 5 bases and 5 bases, in that order; junction bases with no gene match: 3. In DNA, the CDR3 is TGTGCCAGCAGTTGGGACAGGGGGAACGAGCAGTACTTC. Translated, it gives CASSWDRGNEQYF.

The rearrangement links TRBV9 to TRBJ2-2; D unresolved. The V and J ends lost 3 bases and 0 bases respectively, with 0 bases between them. The CDR3 runs 12 residues. Germline assignment: CDR1 SGDLS and CDR2 YYNGEE. The CDR3 coding sequence is TGTGCCAGCAGCGCGAACACCGGGGAGCTGTTTTTT. Translation: CASSANTGELFF.

Only one count was recorded for this clone. The chain combines TRBV5-8 with TRBJ2-3; no clear D. The CDR3 is 16 residues long. V lost 6 bases and J 0 bases, leaving 17 bases between the germline ends. Germline CDR1 and CDR2: SGHTS and YDEGEE. This CDR3 reads CASNTPLGSSTDTQYF. The CDR3 nucleotides are TGTGCCAGCAACACACCGCTGGGATCTAGCACAGATACGCAGTATTTT.

V and J are TRBV5-1 and TRBJ2-3; no clear D gene. The V end was cut by 0 bases, the J end by 0 bases, with 14 bases between. This CDR3 spans 17 amino acids. In germline, CDR1 is SGHRS, CDR2 YFSETQ. CDR3 sequence: CASSLGAGTTSTDTQYF. CDR3 nucleotides: TGCGCCAGCAGCTTGGGGGCAGGCACTACAAGCACAGATACGCAGTATTTT.

The chain carries TRBV30 and TRBJ1-4; D gene uncertain. CDR1 and CDR2 from the germline V gene are GTSNPN and SVGIG (reference sequence). This CDR3 is 13 amino acids long. V gave up 5 bases and J gave up 3 bases, with 10 bases separating them. CDR3 region: CAWAPGANEKLFF. The CDR3, as DNA: TGTGCCTGGGCCCCGGGAGCTAATGAAAAACTGTTTTTT.

The chain combines TRBV5-1 with TRBJ2-3, with D possibly TRBD2 on 5 matching bases. The CDR3 contains 16 residues. V was shortened by 5 bases and J by 6 bases, with 22 bases between the two germline ends. CDR1 SGHRS and CDR2 YFSETQ come from the germline V gene. The CDR3 sequence: CASRAGFTIRGDTQYF. The CDR3 DNA reads as TGCGCCAGCAGGGCCGGGTTTACCATCCGAGGGGATACGCAGTATTTT.

V gene TRBV4-1 combines with J gene TRBJ2-3, with TRBD1 as a possible D gene (7 bases). This CDR3 contains 14 residues. CDR1 and CDR2 from the germline V gene are MGHRA and YSYEKL. With 10 bases removed from V and 5 bases from J, the gap between germline ends came to 19 bases. The CDR3 bases are TGCGCCACCGCCTTGAGGGGGCGGGAAGATACGCAGTATTTT. Its protein product is CATALRGREDTQYF.

This chain connects TRBV7-6 to TRBJ2-7, with 9 bases aligning to TRBD1. CDR1 SGHVS and CDR2 FNYEAQ come from the germline V gene. CDR3 length: 15 residues. J lost 3 bases, V lost 1 base, and 4 bases had no gene match. The CDR3, as DNA: TGTGCCAGCAGCTTAGGTCCGGGACAGGGCTACGAGCAGTACTTC. It encodes CASSLGPGQGYEQYF.

The chain combines TRBV6-6 with TRBJ2-5, with TRBD2 matching 8 bases. CDR3 size: 15 residues. V lost 3 bases to trimming and J lost 5 bases; unmatched junction nucleotides: 8. Per the germline V gene, CDR1 is MNHNY and CDR2 is SVGAGI (reference sequence). CDR3 sequence reads: CASSYYREGRETQYF. The CDR3 DNA reads TGTGCCAGCAGTTATTACCGGGAGGGCCGCGAGACCCAGTACTTC.

The rearrangement links TRBV10-2 to TRBJ2-7; maybe TRBD2 (6 bases). This CDR3 spans 12 amino acids. Trimming removed 4 bases at V and 2 bases at J, with 6 bases between. Germline lookup yields CDR1 WSHSY and CDR2 SAAADI. CDR3 in DNA: TGCGCCAGCAGTGGACTAGCCTACGAGCAGTACTTC. It encodes CASSGLAYEQYF.

The chain recombines TRBV4-1 with TRBJ2-3; D remains unclear. The CDR3 totals 15 residues. The ends were cut back, 0 bases at V and 6 bases at J, with 13 bases in the middle. Germline-derived CDR1 and CDR2 are MGHRA and YSYEKL. The CDR3 here is CASSQELWTTDTQYF. The CDR3 region has the DNA TGCGCCAGCAGCCAAGAACTTTGGACGACCGATACGCAGTATTTT.

This chain joins TRBV28 and TRBJ2-2; D uncertain. The V and J ends lost 2 bases and 0 bases respectively, with 1 base between them. CDR3 length equals 13 residues. CDR1 is MDHEN, CDR2 SYDVKM, per germline. This chain's CDR3 is CASSLTNTGELFF. The DNA for the CDR3 is TGTGCCAGCAGTTTAACGAACACCGGGGAGCTGTTTTTT.

This rearrangement joins TRBV7-3 to TRBJ2-1; the match to TRBD2 covers 7 bases. The V gene's germline CDR1 is SGHTA and CDR2 FQGTGA. CDR3 length equals 13 residues. Trimming at V came to 5 bases and at J to 16 bases, leaving 14 bases not matched to a gene. The CDR3 DNA follows: TGTGCCAGCAGCCCCCCGGGGAGGGCCTTCTTTTTCTTC. This gives the protein CASSPPGRAFFFF.

The V gene is TRBV6-1, the J gene TRBJ1-2; D is ambiguous. The CDR3 is 13 residues long. Germline-derived CDR1 and CDR2 are MNHNS and SASEGT. The ends were cut back, 3 bases at V and 5 bases at J, with 10 bases in the middle. Here the CDR3 reads CASSEGFFYGYTF. In nucleotides, the CDR3 is TGTGCCAGCAGTGAGGGTTTTTTTTATGGCTACACCTTC.

The rearrangement links TRBV28 to TRBJ1-4; D gene unclear. Germline loops: CDR1 MDHEN, CDR2 SYDVKM. Trimming cost V 5 bases and J 7 bases, with 14 bases left between them. The CDR3 is 14 amino acids. The CDR3 protein is CASSPLGYGEKLFF. The CDR3 nucleotides read TGTGCCAGCAGTCCTTTGGGATACGGTGAAAAACTGTTTTTT.

V and J are TRBV18 and TRBJ2-5; TRBD2 might be the D (6 bases). V dropped 3 bases and J dropped 2 bases, with 13 bases sitting between them. CDR1 is KGHSH and CDR2 is LQKENI in the germline V gene. The CDR3 consists of 15 residues. The DNA for the CDR3 is TGTGCCAGCTCACCCAATCTAGCGCCTCAAGAGACCCAGTACTTC. It is translated as CASSPNLAPQETQYF.

This chain uses TRBV18 with TRBJ2-2; no firm D call. This CDR3 is built from 15 residues. From germline, CDR1 is KGHSH and CDR2 LQKENI. V dropped 2 bases and J dropped 4 bases, with 11 bases sitting between them. This chain's CDR3 is CASSPGSTATGELFF. The CDR3 nucleotides read TGTGCCAGCTCACCAGGGTCCACCGCCACCGGGGAGCTGTTTTTT.

This sequence joins TRBV30 and TRBJ1-6; D is perhaps TRBD1 (6 bases). Germline V gives CDR1 GTSNPN, CDR2 SVGIG (reference sequence). This CDR3 has 14 residues. V was cut by 4 bases and J by 5 bases, with 12 bases left in between. The CDR3 DNA is TGTGCCTGGAACAGGGCTTTCAATAATTCACCCCTCCACTTT. This encodes CAWNRAFNNSPLHF.

This sequence joins TRBV7-9 and TRBJ2-7, with no clear D. Deletions cut 5 bases from V and 2 bases from J, with 4 bases between. The V gene's germline CDR1 is SEHNR and CDR2 FQNEAQ (reference sequence). The CDR3 is 11 amino acids. CDR3: CASSETYEQYF. CDR3 coding DNA: TGTGCCAGCAGCGAAACCTACGAGCAGTACTTC.

The rearrangement joins TRBV27 to TRBJ2-4, with a tentative D call TRBD1 (6 bases). CDR1 is MNHEY, CDR2 SMNVEV, per germline (reference sequence). The CDR3 length is 13 residues. V was pared by 6 bases and J by 6 bases, with 12 bases between. The CDR3 sequence: CASRDRGGNIQYF. The CDR3 region has the DNA TGTGCCAGCAGAGACCGAGGGGGAAACATTCAGTACTTC.

The chain combines TRBV6-1 with TRBJ2-7; D gene unclear. V lost 0 bases to trimming and J lost 4 bases, with 10 bases between them. CDR3 length: 14 residues. Per germline, CDR1 MNHNS and CDR2 SASEGT. The CDR3 sequence is CASSEAMFAYEQYF. CDR3 DNA: TGTGCCAGCAGTGAAGCGATGTTCGCTTACGAGCAGTACTTC.